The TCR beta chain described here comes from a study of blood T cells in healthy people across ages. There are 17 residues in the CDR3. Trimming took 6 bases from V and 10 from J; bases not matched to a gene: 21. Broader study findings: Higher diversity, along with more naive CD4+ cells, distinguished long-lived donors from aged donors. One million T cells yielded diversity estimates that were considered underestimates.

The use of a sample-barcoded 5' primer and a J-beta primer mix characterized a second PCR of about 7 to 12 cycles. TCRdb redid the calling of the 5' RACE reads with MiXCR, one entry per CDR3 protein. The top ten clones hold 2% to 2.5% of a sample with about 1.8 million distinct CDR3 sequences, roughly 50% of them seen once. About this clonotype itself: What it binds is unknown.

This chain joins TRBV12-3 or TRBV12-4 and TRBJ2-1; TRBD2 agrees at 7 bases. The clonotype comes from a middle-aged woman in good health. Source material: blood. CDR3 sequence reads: CASSRGKGLSGGGEQFF. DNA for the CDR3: TGTGCCAGCAGCAGAGGGAAGGGACTTTCCGGGGGAGGGGAGCAGTTCTTC.